This T cell receptor beta chain was identified during a study of blood T cells in healthy people across ages. Study-level background: Through template switching, about one barcoded beta molecule was captured per two T cells, as measured in model experiments.

A second PCR of roughly 7 to 11 cycles used a sample-barcoded 5' primer and a J-beta primer mix. Each cDNA molecule carried a tag from a template-switch adaptor that contained 12 random nucleotides. Each CDR3 protein gets one entry after TCRdb re-called the 5' RACE reads with MiXCR. Among 1.5 million to 2 million distinct CDR3 sequences listed, 49% were seen once. This clonotype was observed once. The CDR3 does not close with the conserved phenylalanine or tryptophan, likely indicating a read error. The CDR3 loop spans 14 amino acids. Between the trimmed V and J ends, which lost 6 bases and 5 bases, there was a span of 15 bases. At least 6 million PBMCs were isolated per sample. Extracted total RNA amounted to at least 5 micrograms for each sample.

This clonotype originated in a woman aged 40 to 50 in good health. The chain uses TRBV12-3 or TRBV12-4 and TRBJ2-3; the D call may be TRBD1 or TRBD2 (6 bases each). What was sequenced was blood. CDR3 sequence (DNA): TGTGCCAGCAGGAGAAGGGGGGCGGGAGATACGCAGTATTCT. Its protein product is CASRRRGAGDTQYS.